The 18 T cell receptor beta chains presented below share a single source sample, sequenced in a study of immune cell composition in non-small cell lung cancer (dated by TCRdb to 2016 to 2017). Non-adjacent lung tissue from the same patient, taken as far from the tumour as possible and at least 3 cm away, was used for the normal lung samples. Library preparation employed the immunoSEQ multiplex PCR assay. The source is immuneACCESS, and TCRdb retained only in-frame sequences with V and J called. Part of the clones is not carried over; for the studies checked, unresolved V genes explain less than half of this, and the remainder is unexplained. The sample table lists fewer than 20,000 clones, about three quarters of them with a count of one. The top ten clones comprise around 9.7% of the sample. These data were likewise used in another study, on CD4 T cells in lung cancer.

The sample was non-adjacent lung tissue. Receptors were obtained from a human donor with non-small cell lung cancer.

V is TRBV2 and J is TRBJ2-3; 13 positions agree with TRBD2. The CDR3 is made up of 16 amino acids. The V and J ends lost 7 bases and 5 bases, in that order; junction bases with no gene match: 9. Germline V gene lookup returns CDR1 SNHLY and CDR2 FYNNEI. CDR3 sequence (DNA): TGTGCCAGCACTCTGGGGGGACTAGCGGGGCGAGATACGCAGTATTTT. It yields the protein CASTLGGLAGRDTQYF.

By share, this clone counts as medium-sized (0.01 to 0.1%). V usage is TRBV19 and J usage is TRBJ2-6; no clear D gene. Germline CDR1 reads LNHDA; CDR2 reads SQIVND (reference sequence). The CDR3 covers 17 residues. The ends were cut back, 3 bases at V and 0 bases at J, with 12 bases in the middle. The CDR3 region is CASSMGPKFSGANVLTF. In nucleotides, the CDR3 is TGTGCCAGTAGTATGGGTCCCAAATTCTCTGGGGCCAACGTCCTGACTTTC.

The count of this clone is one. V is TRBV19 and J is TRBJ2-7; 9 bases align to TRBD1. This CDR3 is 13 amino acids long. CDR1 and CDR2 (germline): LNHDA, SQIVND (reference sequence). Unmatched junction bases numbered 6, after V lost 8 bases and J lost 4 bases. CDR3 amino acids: CASAYGQGYEQYF. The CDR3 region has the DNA TGTGCCAGTGCATATGGACAGGGGTACGAGCAGTACTTC.

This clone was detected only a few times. CDR3 bases: TGTGCCAGCAGCGTGTCCAACTATGGCTACACCTTC. Protein product: CASSVSNYGYTF. The V gene is TRBV5-6, the J gene TRBJ1-2; no firm D call. CDR1 is SGHDT and CDR2 is YYEEEE in the germline V gene. The CDR3 totals 12 residues. Trimming shortened V by 4 bases and J by 2 bases, and 6 bases separated the two germline ends.

The CDR3: CASSAGPYEQYF. The CDR3 DNA is TGTGCCAGCAGTGCGGGCCCCTACGAGCAGTACTTC. V gene TRBV25-1 combines with J gene TRBJ2-7; D ambiguous. CDR3 length: 12 amino acids. The V gene lost 4 bases and the J gene lost 2 bases, with 6 bases spanning the gap. The germline V gene encodes CDR1 MGHDK and CDR2 SYGVNS.

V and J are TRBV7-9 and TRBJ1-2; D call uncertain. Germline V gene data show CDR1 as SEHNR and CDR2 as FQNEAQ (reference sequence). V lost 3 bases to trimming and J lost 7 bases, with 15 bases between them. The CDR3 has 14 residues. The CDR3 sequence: CASSFRAARFGYTF. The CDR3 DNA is TGTGCCAGCAGCTTTCGGGCAGCCCGGTTTGGCTACACCTTC.

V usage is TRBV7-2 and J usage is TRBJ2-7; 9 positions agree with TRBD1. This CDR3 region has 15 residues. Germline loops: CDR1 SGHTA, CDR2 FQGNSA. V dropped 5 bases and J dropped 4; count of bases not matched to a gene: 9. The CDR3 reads CASSASGTGSYEQYF. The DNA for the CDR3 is TGTGCCAGCAGCGCTTCCGGGACAGGGTCGTACGAGCAGTACTTC.

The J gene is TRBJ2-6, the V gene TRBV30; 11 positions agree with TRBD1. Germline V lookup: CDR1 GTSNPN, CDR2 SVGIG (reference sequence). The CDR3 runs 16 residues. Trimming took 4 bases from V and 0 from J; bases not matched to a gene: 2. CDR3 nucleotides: TGTGCCTGGAAAGGGACAGGGGGCTCTGGGGCCAACGTCCTGACTTTC. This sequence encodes CAWKGTGGSGANVLTF.

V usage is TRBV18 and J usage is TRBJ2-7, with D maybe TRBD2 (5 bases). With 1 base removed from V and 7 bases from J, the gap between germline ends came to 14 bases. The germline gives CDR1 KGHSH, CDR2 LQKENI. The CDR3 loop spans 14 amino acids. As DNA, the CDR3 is TGTGCCAGCTCACCACAGGATAGGTCGGGGGAGCAGTACTTC. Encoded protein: CASSPQDRSGEQYF.

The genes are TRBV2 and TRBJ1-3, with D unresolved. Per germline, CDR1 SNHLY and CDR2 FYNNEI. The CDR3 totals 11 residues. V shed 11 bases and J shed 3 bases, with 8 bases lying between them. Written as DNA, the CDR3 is TGTGCCGTATACCGTGGAAACACCATATATTTT. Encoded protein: CAVYRGNTIYF.

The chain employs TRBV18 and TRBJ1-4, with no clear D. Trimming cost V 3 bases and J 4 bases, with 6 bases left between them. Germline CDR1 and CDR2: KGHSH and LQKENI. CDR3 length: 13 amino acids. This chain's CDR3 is CASSPGRNEKLFF. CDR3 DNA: TGTGCCAGCTCACCCGGACGTAATGAAAAACTGTTTTTT.

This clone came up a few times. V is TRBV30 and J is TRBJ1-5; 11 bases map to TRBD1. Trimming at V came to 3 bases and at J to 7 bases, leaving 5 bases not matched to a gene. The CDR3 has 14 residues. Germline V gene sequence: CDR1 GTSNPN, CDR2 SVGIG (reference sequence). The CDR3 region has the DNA TGTGCCTGGAGGGACAGGGGGCAGGGGCAGCCCCAGCATTTT. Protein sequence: CAWRDRGQGQPQHF.

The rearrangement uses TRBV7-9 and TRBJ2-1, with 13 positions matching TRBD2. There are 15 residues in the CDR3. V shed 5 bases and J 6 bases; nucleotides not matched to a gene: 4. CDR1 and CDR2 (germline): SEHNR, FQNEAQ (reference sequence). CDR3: CASSPRLAGGNEQFF. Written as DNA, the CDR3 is TGTGCCAGCAGCCCGAGACTAGCGGGGGGCAATGAGCAGTTCTTC.

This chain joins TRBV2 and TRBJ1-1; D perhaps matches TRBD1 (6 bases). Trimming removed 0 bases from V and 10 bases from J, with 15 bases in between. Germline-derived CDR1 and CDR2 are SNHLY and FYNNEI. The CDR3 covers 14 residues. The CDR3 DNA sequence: TGTGCCAGCAGTGAAGCGCTGGGGGGGCTGGGAGCTTTCTTT. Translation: CASSEALGGLGAFF. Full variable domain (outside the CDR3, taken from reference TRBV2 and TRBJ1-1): EPEVTQTPSHQVTQMGQEVILRCVPISNHLYFYWYRQILGQKVEFLVSFYNNEISEKSEIFDDQFSVERPDGSNFTLKIRSTKLEDSAMYFCASSEALGGLGAFFGQGTRLTVV.

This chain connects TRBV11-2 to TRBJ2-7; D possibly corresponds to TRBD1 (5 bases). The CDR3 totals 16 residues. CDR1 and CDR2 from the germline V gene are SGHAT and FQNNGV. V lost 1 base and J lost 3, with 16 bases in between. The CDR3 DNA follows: TGTGCCAGCAGCTTAGCCAGACAGAACCGTCACTACGAGCAGTACTTC. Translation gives CASSLARQNRHYEQYF.

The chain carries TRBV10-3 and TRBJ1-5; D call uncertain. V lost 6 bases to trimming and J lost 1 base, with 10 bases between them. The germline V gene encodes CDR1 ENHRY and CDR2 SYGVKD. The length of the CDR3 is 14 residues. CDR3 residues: CAISSDGSNQPQHF. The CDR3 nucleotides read TGTGCCATCAGCTCGGACGGGAGCAATCAGCCCCAGCATTTT.

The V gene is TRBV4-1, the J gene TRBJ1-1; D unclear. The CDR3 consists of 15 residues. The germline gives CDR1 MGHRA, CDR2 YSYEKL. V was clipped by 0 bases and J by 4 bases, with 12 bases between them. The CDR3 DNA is TGCGCCAGCAGCCAAGACGGTAACGGGGTCACTGAAGCTTTCTTT. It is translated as CASSQDGNGVTEAFF.

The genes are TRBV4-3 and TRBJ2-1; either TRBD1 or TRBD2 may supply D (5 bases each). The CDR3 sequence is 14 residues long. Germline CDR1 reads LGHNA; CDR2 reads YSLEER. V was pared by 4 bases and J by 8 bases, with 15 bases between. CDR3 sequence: CASSLTYGAHEQFF. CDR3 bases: TGCGCCAGCAGCCTTACCTACGGGGCCCATGAGCAGTTCTTC.